This T cell receptor (beta chain) stems from a study of T-cell reconstitution after alpha-beta-depleted transplantation in children. Molecular barcoding with unique molecular identifiers was used for the TCRbeta library. One entry per CDR3 protein results from TCRdb running MiXCR on the PCR reads. Counted here are 600,000 to 700,000 distinct CDR3 sequences, about an eighth occurring once; the ten biggest clones make up 0.79%. This clonotype has just a few counts. Its antigen is as yet unknown. The germline gives CDR1 DFQATT, CDR2 SNEGSKA (reference sequence). The CDR3 covers 10 residues. Trimming left V 5 bases short and J 9 bases short, with 8 bases between. Overall study results and limits: The study reportedly traced alpha-beta T cells about two months after transplant to several hundred expanded graft clones. Once a year had passed after transplant, T-cell counts and diversity came mostly from newly produced T cells. Day-60 TCRbeta diversity that was high in some patients was derived from surviving recipient T cells and thymic progenitors.

This receptor was taken from a girl aged 2-9 years with congenital amegakaryocytic thrombocytopenia, due to receive a stem cell transplant. This chain links TRBV20-1 with TRBJ2-1; no firm D call. Material: PBMCs, obtained before TCRalphabeta/CD19-depleted stem cell transplant. Here the CDR3 reads CSAPRTEQFF. DNA for the CDR3: TGCAGTGCTCCAAGGACTGAGCAGTTCTTC.